One T cell receptor beta chain is described in this entry. Its antigen is unknown. Germline CDR1 reads SGHVS; CDR2 reads FNYEAQ. The CDR3 extends over 17 amino acids. V lost 5 bases to trimming and J lost 2 bases, with 19 bases between them. The record originates from a study of CD8 T cells in ankylosing spondylitis. Study findings and constraints: Seemingly characteristic of ankylosing spondylitis blood was a TCR beta motif consisting of under ten highly homologous variants.

Via MiXCR, TCRdb re-called the 5' RACE reads, giving one row per CDR3 protein. The data show 290,000 or so distinct CDR3 sequences, less than 25% seen once. The chain has TRBV7-6 and TRBJ2-1; D tentatively fits TRBD1 or TRBD2 (5 bases each). Sequencing used blood, either unsorted or a sorted T cell fraction (not recorded which). The TCR comes from a female donor with ankylosing spondylitis or in good health (not recorded which). The CDR3 DNA is TGTGCCAGCAGCCTCAGTTACGGGACCCCTCCCTACAATGAGCAGTTCTTC. Amino acids: CASSLSYGTPPYNEQFF.